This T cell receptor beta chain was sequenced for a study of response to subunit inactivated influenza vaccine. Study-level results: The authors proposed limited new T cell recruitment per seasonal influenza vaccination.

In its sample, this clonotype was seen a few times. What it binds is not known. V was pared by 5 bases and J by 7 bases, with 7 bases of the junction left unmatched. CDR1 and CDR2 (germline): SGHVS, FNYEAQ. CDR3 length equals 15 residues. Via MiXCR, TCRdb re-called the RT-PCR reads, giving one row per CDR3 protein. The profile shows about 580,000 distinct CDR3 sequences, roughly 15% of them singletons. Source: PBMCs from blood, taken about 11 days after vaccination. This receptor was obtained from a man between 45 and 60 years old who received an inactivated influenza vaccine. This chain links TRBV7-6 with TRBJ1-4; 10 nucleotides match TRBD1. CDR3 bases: TGTGCCAGCAGCAACCGGGACAGGGGCGGTGAAAAACTGTTTTTT. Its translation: CASSNRDRGGEKLFF.